The 14 T cell receptor beta chains in this list originate from one sample, sequenced in a study of OX40 agonist ivuxolimab in advanced cancers. Clones were read by immunoSEQ multiplex PCR, and TCRdb kept only the in-frame ones, dropping some. The sample carries about 60,000 clones, about 94% recorded once. Here the sequenced sample was CD4+ or CD8+ T cells sorted from blood, taken in a trial of the OX40 agonist ivuxolimab. Every receptor here comes from an adult with an advanced solid tumor such as melanoma, head and neck, liver or kidney cancer.

The V call is TRBV5-6, the J call TRBJ2-7, with no clear D. The V end was cut by 1 base, the J end by 0 bases, with 8 bases between. Looked up from germline, CDR1 is SGHDT and CDR2 is YYEEEE. CDR3 length: 14 amino acids. The chain's CDR3 is CASSLQTASYEQYF. The DNA for the CDR3 is TGTGCCAGCAGCTTGCAGACTGCCTCCTACGAGCAGTACTTC.

The table lists this clone with a count of one. CDR3 DNA sequence: TGTGCCAGCAGCCGGGACAGGGGAGGCTACGAGCAGTACTTC. This gives the protein CASSRDRGGYEQYF. The chain uses TRBV28 and TRBJ2-7; 10 positions match TRBD1. The V segment lost 6 bases and the J segment 3 bases; nucleotides outside the gene matches: 5. CDR1 and CDR2 from the germline V gene are MDHEN and SYDVKM. The CDR3 is 14 residues long. The variable domain in full, completed from reference TRBV28 and TRBJ2-7, reads DVKVTQSSRYLVKRTGEKVFLECVQDMDHENMFWYRQDPGLGLRLIYFSYDVKMKEKGDIPEGYSVSREKKERFSLILESASTNQTSMYLCASSRDRGGYEQYFGPGTRLTVT.

The chain joins TRBV12-2 to TRBJ1-5. TRBV12-2 is reported as a pseudogene. This CDR3 region has 16 residues. The CDR3 sequence: CASRLWSGGAGQPQHF. The CDR3 region has the DNA TGTGCAAGTCGCTTATGGTCGGGCGGAGCGGGTCAGCCCCAGCATTTT.

The chain carries TRBV10-2 and TRBJ2-1, with 14 bases aligning to TRBD2. V lost 0 bases to trimming and J lost 16 bases; unmatched junction nucleotides: 5. CDR1 is WSHSY and CDR2 is SAAADI in the germline V gene. The CDR3 totals 14 residues. For the CDR3, the DNA is TGCGCCAGCAGTGAGTCGACTAGCGGGAGGGTTCTATTCTTC. Translating it yields CASSESTSGRVLFF.

The rearrangement joins TRBV13 to TRBJ2-5; D is tentatively TRBD1 or TRBD2 (6 bases each). Germline assignment: CDR1 PRHDT and CDR2 FYEKMQ (reference sequence). Between the trimmed V and J ends, which lost 5 bases and 5 bases, there was a span of 24 bases. The CDR3 is made up of 17 amino acids. CDR3 coding DNA: TGTGCCAGCAGCCCCCCCAGGGAGGAAGGAGGGGGGGAGACCCAGTACTTC. This translates into CASSPPREEGGGETQYF.

This sequence joins TRBV2 and TRBJ2-7, with 7 positions matching TRBD1. J was trimmed by 4 bases and V by 3 bases; bases with no gene match: 12. The CDR3 has 16 amino acids. Germline V gene lookup returns CDR1 SNHLY and CDR2 FYNNEI. CDR3 in DNA: TGTGCCAGCAGTGATAATCCGGCGGCAGGGGGTTACGAGCAGTACTTC. As protein: CASSDNPAAGGYEQYF.

The V gene is TRBV7-9, the J gene TRBJ2-7; TRBD1 matches at 9 bases. V shed 2 bases and J 7 bases; nucleotides not matched to a gene: 9. The germline V gene encodes CDR1 SEHNR and CDR2 FQNEAQ (reference sequence). CDR3 length: 15 residues. CDR3 loop: CASSLTTGGTLEQYF. The CDR3 DNA reads TGTGCCAGCAGCTTAACGACAGGGGGGACCTTAGAGCAGTACTTC.

The genes are TRBV5-6 and TRBJ2-3; unclear D gene. This CDR3 spans 11 amino acids. The germline V and J ends were trimmed by 4 bases and 6 bases, with 6 bases remaining between them. Per germline, CDR1 SGHDT and CDR2 YYEEEE. The CDR3 loop reads CASSLGDTQYF. The CDR3 DNA reads TGTGCCAGCAGCCTGGGGGATACGCAGTATTTT.

V usage is TRBV28 and J usage is TRBJ2-1; 11 bases are shared with TRBD1. V lost 6 bases, J lost 3 bases, and 10 bases stayed unmatched. Germline CDR1 reads MDHEN; CDR2 reads SYDVKM. This CDR3 contains 17 residues. CDR3 DNA sequence: TGTGCCAGCAGCTCCGGACAGGGGGCAGTGTTCTACAATGAGCAGTTCTTC. Translating gives CASSSGQGAVFYNEQFF.

The V call is TRBV7-9, the J call TRBJ1-1; D is possibly TRBD1 (5 bases). Deletions cut 7 bases from V and 2 bases from J, with 14 bases between. This CDR3 has 14 amino acids. Germline CDR1 SEHNR, CDR2 FQNEAQ (reference sequence). CDR3 protein: CASTPGGGNTEAFF. For the CDR3, the DNA is TGTGCCAGCACCCCGGGGGGAGGAAACACTGAAGCTTTCTTT.

The V gene is TRBV28, the J gene TRBJ1-1; D perhaps matches TRBD1 (6 bases). CDR3 length equals 13 residues. V lost 4 bases to trimming and J lost 1 base, with 7 bases between them. Germline V gives CDR1 MDHEN, CDR2 SYDVKM. The CDR3 nucleotides read TGTGCCAGCAGTTCAGGGGAGAACACTGAAGCTTTCTTT. This encodes CASSSGENTEAFF.

J is TRBJ2-2 and V is TRBV21-1; TRBD1 is the table's D call, not checked against the DNA. TRBV21-1 is a pseudogene segment. This CDR3 contains 24 residues. CDR3 nucleotide sequence: TGTGCCAGCAGCAACCCTACGTCCCAGGGGGGCGAATCCGGGAAGAAAGTAGACACCGGGGAGCTGTTTTTT. Its translation is CASSNPTSQGGESGKKVDTGELFF.

The chain has TRBV4-3 and TRBJ2-7, with TRBD1 identical over 12 bases. Unmatched junction bases numbered 13, after V lost 0 bases and J lost 4 bases. The length of the CDR3 is 19 residues. The germline CDR1 and CDR2 sequences are LGHNA and YSLEER. As DNA, the CDR3 is TGCGCCAGCAGCCAAGATACAACGAGGCGGGACAGGGGGCTTTACGAGCAGTACTTC. It translates to CASSQDTTRRDRGLYEQYF.

The rearrangement joins TRBV11-2 to TRBJ2-5, with 9 bases that match TRBD2. This CDR3 is built from 15 residues. Trimming removed 1 base from V and 4 bases from J; junction bases left unmatched: 4. The germline V gene encodes CDR1 SGHAT and CDR2 FQNNGV. CDR3 sequence reads: CASSLVALAGETQYF. The CDR3 coding sequence is TGTGCCAGCAGCTTAGTCGCACTAGCGGGAGAGACCCAGTACTTC.